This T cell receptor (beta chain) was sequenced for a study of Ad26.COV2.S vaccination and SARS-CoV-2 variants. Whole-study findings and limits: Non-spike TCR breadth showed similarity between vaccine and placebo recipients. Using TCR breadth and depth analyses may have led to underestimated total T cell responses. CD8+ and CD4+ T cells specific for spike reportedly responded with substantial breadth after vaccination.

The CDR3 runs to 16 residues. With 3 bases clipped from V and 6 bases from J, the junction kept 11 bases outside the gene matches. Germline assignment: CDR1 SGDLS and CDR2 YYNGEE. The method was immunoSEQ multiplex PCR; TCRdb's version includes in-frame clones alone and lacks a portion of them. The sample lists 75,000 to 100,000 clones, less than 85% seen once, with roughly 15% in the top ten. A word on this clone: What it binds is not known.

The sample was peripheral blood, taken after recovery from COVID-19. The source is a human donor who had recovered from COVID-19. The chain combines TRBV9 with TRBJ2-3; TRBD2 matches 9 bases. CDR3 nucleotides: TGTGCCAGCAGCGGCTGGACTAGCGCCCCGGGGGATACGCAGTATTTT. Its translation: CASSGWTSAPGDTQYF.